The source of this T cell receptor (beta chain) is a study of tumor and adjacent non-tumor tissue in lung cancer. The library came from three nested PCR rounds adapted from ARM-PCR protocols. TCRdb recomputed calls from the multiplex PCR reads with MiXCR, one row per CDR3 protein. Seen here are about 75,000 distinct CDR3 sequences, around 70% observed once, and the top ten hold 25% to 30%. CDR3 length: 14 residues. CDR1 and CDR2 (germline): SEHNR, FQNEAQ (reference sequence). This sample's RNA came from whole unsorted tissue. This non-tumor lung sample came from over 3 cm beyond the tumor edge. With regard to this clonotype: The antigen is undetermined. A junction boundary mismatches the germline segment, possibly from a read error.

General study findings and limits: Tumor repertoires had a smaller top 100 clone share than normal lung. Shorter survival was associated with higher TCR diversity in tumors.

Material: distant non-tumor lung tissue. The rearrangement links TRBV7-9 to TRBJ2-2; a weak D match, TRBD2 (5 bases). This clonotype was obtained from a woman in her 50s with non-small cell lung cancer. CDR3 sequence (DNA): TGTGCCAGCAGCCGAGGGAAAGACACCGGTGAGCTGTTTTTT. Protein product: CASSRGKDTGELFF.